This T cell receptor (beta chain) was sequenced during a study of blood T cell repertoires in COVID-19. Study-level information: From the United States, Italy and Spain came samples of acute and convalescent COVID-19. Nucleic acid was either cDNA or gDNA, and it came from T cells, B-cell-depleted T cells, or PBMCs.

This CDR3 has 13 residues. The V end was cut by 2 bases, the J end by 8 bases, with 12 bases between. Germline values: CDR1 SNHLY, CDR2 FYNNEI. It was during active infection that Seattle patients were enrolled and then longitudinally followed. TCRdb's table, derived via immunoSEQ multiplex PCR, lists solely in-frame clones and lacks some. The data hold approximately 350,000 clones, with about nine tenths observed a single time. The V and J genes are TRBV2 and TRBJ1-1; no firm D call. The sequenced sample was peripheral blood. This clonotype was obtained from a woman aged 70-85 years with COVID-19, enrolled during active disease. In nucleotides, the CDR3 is TGTGCCAGCAGTGAAAGCGGTACGATAGAAGCTTTCTTT. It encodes CASSESGTIEAFF. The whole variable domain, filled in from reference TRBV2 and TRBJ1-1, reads EPEVTQTPSHQVTQMGQEVILRCVPISNHLYFYWYRQILGQKVEFLVSFYNNEISEKSEIFDDQFSVERPDGSNFTLKIRSTKLEDSAMYFCASSESGTIEAFFGQGTRLTVV.